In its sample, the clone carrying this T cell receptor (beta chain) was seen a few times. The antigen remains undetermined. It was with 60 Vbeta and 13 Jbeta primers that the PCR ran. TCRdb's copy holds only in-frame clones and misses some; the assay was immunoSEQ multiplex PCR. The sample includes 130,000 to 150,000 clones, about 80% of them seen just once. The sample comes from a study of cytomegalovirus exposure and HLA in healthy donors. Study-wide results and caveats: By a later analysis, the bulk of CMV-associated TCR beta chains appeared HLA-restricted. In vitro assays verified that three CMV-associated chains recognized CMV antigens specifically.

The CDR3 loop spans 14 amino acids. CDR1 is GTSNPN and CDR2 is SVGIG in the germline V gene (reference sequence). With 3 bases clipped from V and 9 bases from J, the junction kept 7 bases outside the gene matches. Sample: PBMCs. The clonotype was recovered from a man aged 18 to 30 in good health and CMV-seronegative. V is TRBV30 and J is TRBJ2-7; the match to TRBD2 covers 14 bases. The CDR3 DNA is TGTGCCTGGAGCTCCGGGACTAGCGGGAGTCGGCAGTACTTC. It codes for CAWSSGTSGSRQYF. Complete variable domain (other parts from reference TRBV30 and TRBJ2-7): SQTIHQWPATLVQPVGSPLSLECTVEGTSNPNLYWYRQAAGRGLQLLFYSVGIGQISSEVPQNLSASRPQDRQFILSSKKLLLSDSGFYLCAWSSGTSGSRQYFGPGTRLTVT.